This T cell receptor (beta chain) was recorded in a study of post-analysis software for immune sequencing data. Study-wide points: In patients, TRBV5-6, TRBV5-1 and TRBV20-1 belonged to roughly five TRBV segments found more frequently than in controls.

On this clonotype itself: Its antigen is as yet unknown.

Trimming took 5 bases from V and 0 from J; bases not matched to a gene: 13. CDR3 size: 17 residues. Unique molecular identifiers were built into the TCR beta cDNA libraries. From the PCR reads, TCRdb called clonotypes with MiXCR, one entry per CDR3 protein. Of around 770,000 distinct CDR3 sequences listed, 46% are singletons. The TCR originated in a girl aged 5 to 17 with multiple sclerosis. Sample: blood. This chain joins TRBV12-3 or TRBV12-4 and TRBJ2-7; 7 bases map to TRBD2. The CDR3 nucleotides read TGTGCCAGCAGTGCGACTGGCGGGCGGGGGAGCTCCTACGAGCAGTACTTC. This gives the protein CASSATGGRGSSYEQYF.